Shown below are 6 T cell receptor beta chains from a single sample sequenced in a study of shared clonotypes between healthy human individuals. The naive CD8 subset, CD45RO-negative cells positively selected for CCR7, excluded terminally differentiated effector memory CD45RA+ cells. Sequencing used immunoSEQ multiplex PCR; TCRdb keeps in-frame clones, though not all of them. Of about 2,200,000 clones in the sample, 90% to 95% were seen once. Sequencing was performed on naive CD8+ T cells from PBMCs. All receptors derive from a man aged 18 to 29 in good health. Some clones in this sample may be carry-over from other donors' samples.

V usage is TRBV7-9 and J usage is TRBJ2-7; TRBD2 aligns across 11 bases. The trim removed 5 bases at V and 7 bases at J, leaving 7 bases unmatched. CDR1 is SEHNR and CDR2 is FQNEAQ in the germline V gene (reference sequence). CDR3 length: 14 amino acids. CDR3 bases: TGTGCCAGCAGCCGAGGACTAGCGGGCGGGGAGCAGTACTTC. The encoded protein is CASSRGLAGGEQYF.

The chain couples TRBV4-1 to TRBJ2-1, with 7 bases fitting TRBD2. Germline V gives CDR1 MGHRA, CDR2 YSYEKL. V was pared by 4 bases and J by 3 bases, with 9 bases of the junction left unmatched. The CDR3 is made up of 16 amino acids. CDR3 in amino acids: CASSPSFPSGYNEQFF. DNA for the CDR3: TGCGCCAGCAGCCCGAGTTTTCCTAGCGGCTACAATGAGCAGTTCTTC.

This rearrangement joins TRBV7-9 to TRBJ2-7, with D perhaps assigned TRBD1 or TRBD2 (5 bases each). Germline-derived CDR1 and CDR2 are SEHNR and FQNEAQ (reference sequence). Trimming shortened V by 6 bases and J by 3 bases, and 15 bases separated the two germline ends. The length of the CDR3 is 14 residues. CDR3 in DNA: TGTGCCAGCAGTTCAGGGACGACGTTCTACGAGCAGTACTTC. Residues: CASSSGTTFYEQYF.

In DNA form, the CDR3 reads TGTGCCAGTAGTATTTCAGGGTTCGCCCGTAATGAGCAGTTCTTC. Its protein is CASSISGFARNEQFF. The chain is built from TRBV19 and TRBJ2-1; D is possibly TRBD1 (5 bases). The CDR3 is 15 residues long. Germline loops: CDR1 LNHDA, CDR2 SQIVND (reference sequence). The ends were cut back, 3 bases at V and 7 bases at J, with 16 bases in the middle.

This clone was seen only a few times. V gene TRBV4-3 combines with J gene TRBJ1-5; D is perhaps TRBD1 (6 bases). The CDR3 runs to 16 residues. Trimming left V 0 bases short and J 4 bases short, with 13 bases between. Germline values: CDR1 LGHNA, CDR2 YSLEER. The CDR3 spells CASSQDFGGLNQPQHF. CDR3 DNA: TGCGCCAGCAGCCAAGATTTCGGGGGCCTGAATCAGCCCCAGCATTTT.

The chain uses TRBV27 and TRBJ1-5; unclear D gene. The V gene lost 6 bases and the J gene lost 3 bases, with 6 bases spanning the gap. This CDR3 comprises 12 residues. In germline, CDR1 is MNHEY, CDR2 SMNVEV (reference sequence). The CDR3 reads CASRRHNQPQHF. The CDR3 bases are TGTGCCAGCAGACGGCACAATCAGCCCCAGCATTTT.